The following is a TCR beta chain sequence with its context. Its matching antigen is unknown. This record belongs to a study of human T cells and chemical hapten exposure. For the study at large: Read at 6 days, the patch tests placed 0.01% DPC on the upper back. Per-sample TCR yields varied mainly from small pooled library volume differences. Study-level findings and limits: Counts of expanded TCRs at PT1 were positively correlated with patch test score.

Noted time point: patch test 2, 6 weeks after DPC sensitization. This sample's treatment: therapeutic diphenylcyclopropenone sensitization with weekly scalp DPC. One entry per CDR3 protein results from TCRdb running MiXCR on the RACE reads. Among over 130,000 distinct CDR3 sequences listed, about 10% were seen once. The germline gives CDR1 MNHNY, CDR2 SVGAGI (reference sequence). V was shortened by 0 bases and J by 5 bases, with 11 bases between the two germline ends. The CDR3 is 15 residues long. This receptor was obtained from a woman in her forties or fifties with alopecia areata. Some clones in this sample may be carry-over from other donors' samples. Sequencing used whole blood, obtained in connection with sensitization to the hapten diphenylcyclopropenone (DPC). The chain is built from TRBV6-6 and TRBJ2-1; no clear D gene. The CDR3, as DNA: TGTGCCAGCAGTTACTCGTTGGCTCCTAACAATGAGCAGTTCTTC. Protein sequence: CASSYSLAPNNEQFF.